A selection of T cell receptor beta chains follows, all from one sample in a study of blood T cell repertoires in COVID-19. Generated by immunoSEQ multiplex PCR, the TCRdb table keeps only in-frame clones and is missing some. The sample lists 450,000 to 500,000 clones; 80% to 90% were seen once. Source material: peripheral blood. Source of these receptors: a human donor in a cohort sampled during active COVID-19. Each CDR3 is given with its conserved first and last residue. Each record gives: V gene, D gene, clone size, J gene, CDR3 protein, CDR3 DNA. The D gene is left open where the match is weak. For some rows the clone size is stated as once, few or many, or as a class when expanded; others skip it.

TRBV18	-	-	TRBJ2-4	CASSQGGPAKNIQYF	TGTGCCAGCTCACAGGGGGGGCCAGCCAAAAACATTCAGTACTTC
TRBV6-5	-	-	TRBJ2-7	CASSYSTVSSYEQYF	TGTGCCAGCAGTTACTCTACTGTTAGCTCCTACGAGCAGTACTTC
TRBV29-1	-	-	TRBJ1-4	CSVGQARDEKLFF	TGCAGCGTTGGACAGGCGAGGGATGAAAAACTGTTTTTT
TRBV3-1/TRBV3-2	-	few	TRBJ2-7	CASSQDFFSYEQYF	TGTGCCAGCAGCCAAGATTTCTTTTCCTACGAGCAGTACTTC
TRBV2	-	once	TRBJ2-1	CASSEETASYNEQFF	TGTGCCAGCAGTGAAGAGACAGCTTCCTACAATGAGCAGTTCTTC
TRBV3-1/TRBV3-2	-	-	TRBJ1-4	CASSLSGGDEKLFF	TGTGCCAGCAGCCTTTCCGGGGGAGATGAAAAACTGTTTTTT
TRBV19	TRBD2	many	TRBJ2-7	CASRGSGRHFSYEQYF	TGTGCCAGTCGTGGGAGCGGGAGGCATTTCTCCTACGAGCAGTACTTC
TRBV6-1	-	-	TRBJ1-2	CASSEGTAYGYTF	TGTGCCAGCAGTGAAGGGACAGCCTATGGCTACACCTTC
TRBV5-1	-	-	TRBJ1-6	CASSSDNSNSPLHF	TGCGCCAGCAGCTCGGACAATTCGAATTCACCCCTCCACTTT
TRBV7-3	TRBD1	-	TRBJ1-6	CASSLTGTNSPLHF	TGTGCCAGCAGCTTGACAGGGACAAATTCACCCCTCCACTTT
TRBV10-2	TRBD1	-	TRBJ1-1	CASSGTGDIVADTEAFF	TGCGCCAGCAGTGGTACAGGGGACATCGTCGCGGACACTGAAGCTTTCTTT
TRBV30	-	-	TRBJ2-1	CAWGGGQSSYNEQFF	TGTGCCTGGGGGGGCGGGCAGAGCTCCTACAATGAGCAGTTCTTC
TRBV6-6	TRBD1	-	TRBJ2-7	CASSSRDRGIYEQYF	TGTGCCAGCAGCTCCCGGGACAGGGGGATTTACGAGCAGTACTTC
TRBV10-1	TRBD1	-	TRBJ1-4	CASGQGNEKLFF	TGCGCCAGCGGACAGGGCAATGAAAAACTGTTTTTT
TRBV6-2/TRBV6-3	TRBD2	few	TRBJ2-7	CASSREVSYEQYF	TGTGCCAGCAGCCGGGAGGTCTCCTACGAGCAGTACTTC
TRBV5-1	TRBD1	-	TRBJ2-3	CASSLATGGNLDTQYF	TGCGCCAGCAGCCTGGCGACAGGGGGCAACCTAGATACGCAGTATTTT
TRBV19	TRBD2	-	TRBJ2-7	CASSKESGIDEQYF	TGTGCCAGTAGTAAAGAAAGCGGGATCGACGAGCAGTACTTC
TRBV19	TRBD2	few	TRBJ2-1	CASTRGLAGGGLGYNEQFF	TGTGCCAGTACCCGAGGACTAGCGGGAGGTGGATTGGGTTACAATGAGCAGTTCTTC
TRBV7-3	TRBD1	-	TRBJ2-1	CASSGNPGQGVGNEQFF	TGTGCCAGCAGCGGAAATCCGGGACAGGGGGTAGGAAATGAGCAGTTCTTC
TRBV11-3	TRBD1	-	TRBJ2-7	CASSHRDRGHEQYF	TGTGCCAGCAGCCACCGGGACAGGGGACACGAGCAGTACTTC
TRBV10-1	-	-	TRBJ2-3	CASSRDGRGDTQYF	TGCGCCAGCAGCCGAGACGGACGGGGAGATACGCAGTATTTT
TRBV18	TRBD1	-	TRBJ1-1	CASSQGTGGIF	TGTGCCAGCTCGCAGGGGACAGGGGGAATATTT
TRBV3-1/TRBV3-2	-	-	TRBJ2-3	CASSPRTDTDTQYF	TGTGCCAGCAGCCCACGGACAGACACAGATACGCAGTATTTT
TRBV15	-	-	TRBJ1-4	CATSRDRGGNEKLFF	TGTGCCACCAGCAGAGACAGGGGAGGGAATGAAAAACTGTTTTTT
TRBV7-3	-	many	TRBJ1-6	CASSFPVVGEISSSYNSPLHF	TGTGCCAGCAGTTTCCCCGTGGTGGGAGAAATATCGAGCTCCTATAATTCACCCCTCCACTTT
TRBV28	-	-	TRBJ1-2	CASRGQGAPYGYTF	TGTGCCAGCAGGGGACAAGGGGCACCCTATGGCTACACCTTC
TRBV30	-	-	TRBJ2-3	CAWRGRGTDTQYF	TGTGCCTGGAGGGGGAGAGGCACAGATACGCAGTATTTT
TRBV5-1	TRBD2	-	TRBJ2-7	CASSLGLAGGQSSYEQYF	TGCGCCAGCAGCTTGGGACTAGCGGGAGGACAGAGCTCCTACGAGCAGTACTTC
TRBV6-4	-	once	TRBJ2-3	CASSPGDYNTDTQYF	TGTGCCAGCAGTCCAGGGGATTATAACACAGATACGCAGTATTTT